A few counts support the clone carrying this TCR beta chain. The entry originates in a study of blood T cell repertoires in COVID-19. Turning to the study itself: The cDNA or gDNA used as material had been derived from T cells, B-cell-depleted T cells, or PBMCs.

Trimming removed 1 base at V and 10 bases at J, with 11 bases between. Germline V gene sequence: CDR1 SEHNR, CDR2 FQNEAQ (reference sequence). The CDR3 sequence is 14 residues long. Libraries were prepared by immunoSEQ multiplex PCR; TCRdb keeps only in-frame clonotypes and omits some of them. The sample carries 490,000 or so clones, roughly 90% recorded once. The sequencing input was PBMCs or T cells enriched from blood (not recorded which). This sequence joins TRBV7-9 and TRBJ1-6, with a tentative D call TRBD1 (5 bases). The TCR sequence derives from a woman in her thirties or forties who had recovered from COVID-19. As DNA, the CDR3 is TGTGCCAGCAGCTTAGTGGGGGGGAACTCACCCCTCCACTTT. Translated, it gives CASSLVGGNSPLHF.